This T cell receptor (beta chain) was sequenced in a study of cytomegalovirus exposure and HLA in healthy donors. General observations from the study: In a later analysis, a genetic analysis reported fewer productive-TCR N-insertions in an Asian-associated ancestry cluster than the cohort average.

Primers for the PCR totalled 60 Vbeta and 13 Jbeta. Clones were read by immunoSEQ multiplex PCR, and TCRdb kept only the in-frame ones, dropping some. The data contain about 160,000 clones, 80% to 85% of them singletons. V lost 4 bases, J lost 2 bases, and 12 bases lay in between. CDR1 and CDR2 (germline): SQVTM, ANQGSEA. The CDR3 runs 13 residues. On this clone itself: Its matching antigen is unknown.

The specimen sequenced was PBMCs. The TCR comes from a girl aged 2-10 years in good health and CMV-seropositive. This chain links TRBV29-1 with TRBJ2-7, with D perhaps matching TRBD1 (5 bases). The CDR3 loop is CSVGGVETYEQYF. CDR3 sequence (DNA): TGCAGCGTTGGGGGCGTGGAAACCTACGAGCAGTACTTC.